This T cell receptor beta chain was identified in a study of blood T cell repertoires in COVID-19. Clones were sequenced by immunoSEQ multiplex PCR, and TCRdb holds only the in-frame ones, with some missing. The sample holds some 330,000 clones; under 85% are singletons and the top ten take approximately 5%. Clinical histories supplied by participants themselves formed the basis of cohort assignment. Cohort 3 recovery required two negative PCRs, clearance, or symptom resolution. The sample comprised PBMCs or T cells enriched from blood (not recorded which). The receptor's source is a woman between 45 and 60 years old who had recovered from COVID-19.

CDR3 protein: CASSPRPGNQPQHF. The CDR3 DNA sequence: TGCGCCAGCAGCCCAAGACCGGGGAATCAGCCCCAGCATTTT. The chain carries TRBV5-1 and TRBJ1-5; D call uncertain. V gave up 4 bases and J gave up 4 bases, with 12 bases separating them. CDR3 length: 14 residues. Germline-derived CDR1 and CDR2 are SGHRS and YFSETQ. The variable domain in full, with the rest retrieved from reference TRBV5-1 and TRBJ1-5, is KAGVTQTPRYLIKTRGQQVTLSCSPISGHRSVSWYQQTPGQGLQFLFEYFSETQRNKGNFPGRFSGRQFSNSRSEMNVSTLELGDSALYLCASSPRPGNQPQHFGDGTRLSIL.